This TCR beta chain is from a study of T cell repertoires in cytomegalovirus infection. Study-wide background: CMV infection together with matching HLA type was indicated by public TCR beta signatures. Study-level findings and limits: Individuals carrying CMV plus the relevant HLA were identified by cumulative frequency of public TCR beta families. HLA-C-restricted CMV-specific TCR beta clonotypes were dominant in the ex vivo response.

TCRdb used MiXCR to reprocess the reads, holding one entry per CDR3 protein. The sample holds 490,000 or so distinct CDR3 sequences; around 11% are singletons and the top ten take roughly 10%. There are many counts of this clonotype. Its antigen remains unknown. The CDR3 runs 15 residues. Germline CDR1 SGHVS, CDR2 FNYEAQ. The germline V and J ends were trimmed by 4 bases and 1 base, with 8 bases remaining between them. The V and J genes are TRBV7-6 and TRBJ2-6; TRBD2 might be the D (6 bases). The receptor was derived from a human donor in good health (CMV status not recorded). Some clones in this sample may be carry-over from other donors' samples. The sample taken for sequencing was PBMCs. CDR3 amino acids: CASSSGRSGANVLTF. The CDR3 region has the DNA TGTGCCAGCAGCTCAGGGAGGTCTGGGGCCAACGTCCTGACTTTC.